This record concerns one T cell receptor beta chain sequence. The germline CDR1 and CDR2 sequences are SGHVS and FNYEAQ. The CDR3 runs 15 residues. The ends were cut back, 2 bases at V and 5 bases at J, with 16 bases in the middle. Per the authors' pipeline: Reference gene primer amplification gave nucleated cell count estimates. The table came from immunoSEQ multiplex PCR; TCRdb's copy has only in-frame clones and leaves some out. That table supplies the V and J calls and clone size; D and trimming were determined from the DNA. Among some 150,000 clones, 84% were seen once, and the ten largest hold 5.5% to 7.5%. The cohort comprised adults aged roughly 18 to 95 years residing in around 25 US areas. A COVID-19 case was met by exposed participants within 2 weeks before study entry. These data belong to a study of blood T cell repertoires in COVID-19.

V and J are TRBV7-6 and TRBJ2-7, with D perhaps TRBD1 (5 bases). Sequenced sample: PBMCs or T cells enriched from blood (not recorded which). This TCR came from a woman aged 45-59 years who had been exposed to COVID-19. The chain's CDR3 is CASSLMDGAGNEQYF. In DNA form, the CDR3 reads TGTGCCAGCAGCTTAATGGACGGTGCAGGGAACGAGCAGTACTTC.